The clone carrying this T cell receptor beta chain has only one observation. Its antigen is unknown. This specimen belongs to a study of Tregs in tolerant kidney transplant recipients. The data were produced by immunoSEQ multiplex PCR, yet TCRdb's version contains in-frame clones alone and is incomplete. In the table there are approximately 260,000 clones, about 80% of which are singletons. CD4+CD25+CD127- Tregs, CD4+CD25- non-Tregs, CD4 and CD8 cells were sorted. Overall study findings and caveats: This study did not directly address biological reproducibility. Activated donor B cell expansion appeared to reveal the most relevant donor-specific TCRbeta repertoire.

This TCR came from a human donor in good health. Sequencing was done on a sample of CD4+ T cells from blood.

CDR3 nucleotide sequence: TGTGCCAGTACCCACGGGGCCGGGGGGGCTATTGAGCAGTTCTTC. Translating gives CASTHGAGGAIEQFF. The rearrangement joins TRBV19 to TRBJ2-1; 8 bases map to TRBD2. The CDR3 is made up of 15 amino acids. CDR1 is LNHDA and CDR2 is SQIVND in the germline V gene (reference sequence). Trimming at V came to 7 bases and at J to 9 bases, leaving 14 bases not matched to a gene.